This TCR beta chain originates from a study of a mutant IDH1 vaccine in newly diagnosed glioma. Time point here: week 35, safety follow-up. In every dose of vaccine, 300 ug of mutant IDH1 20-mer peptide was given alongside topical imiquimod. The CDR3 is 17 residues long. Germline V gene lookup returns CDR1 SGHDT and CDR2 YYEEEE. The V end was cut by 0 bases, the J end by 0 bases, with 15 bases between. Sequenced by immunoSEQ multiplex PCR; TCRdb stores in-frame clones only, minus some. The sample has just under 70,000 clones, 84% seen once. With regard to this clone: Its antigen is not identified.

The starting material was PBMCs, obtained from a glioma patient whose treatment included an IDH1 peptide vaccine. The TCR sequence derives from a man between 18 and 35 years old with glioma. This chain connects TRBV5-6 to TRBJ1-1, with TRBD1 as a possible D gene (5 bases). CDR3 sequence reads: CASSLGPWGTVNTEAFF. CDR3 DNA: TGTGCCAGCAGCTTGGGCCCCTGGGGGACTGTGAACACTGAAGCTTTCTTT.